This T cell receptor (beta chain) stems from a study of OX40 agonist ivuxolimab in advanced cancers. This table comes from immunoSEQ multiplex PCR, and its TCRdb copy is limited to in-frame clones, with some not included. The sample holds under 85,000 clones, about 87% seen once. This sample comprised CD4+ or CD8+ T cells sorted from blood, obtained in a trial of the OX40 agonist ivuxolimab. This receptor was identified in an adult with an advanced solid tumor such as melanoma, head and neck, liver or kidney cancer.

DNA of the CDR3: TGCAGCGTTGAAGGAGGAGGACTCACGAACACTGAAGCTTTCTTT. It yields the protein CSVEGGGLTNTEAFF. J is TRBJ1-1 and V is TRBV29-1; no firm D call. This CDR3 has 15 residues. V was shortened by 1 base and J by 1 base, with 13 bases between the two germline ends. Looked up from germline, CDR1 is SQVTM and CDR2 is ANQGSEA.